These 15 T cell receptor beta chains originate from one sample sequenced in a study of shared clonotypes between healthy human individuals. Produced via immunoSEQ multiplex PCR; TCRdb's table is partial and in-frame only. This sample has more than 850,000 clones, with approximately 80% found just once. Source material: memory CD4+ T cells from PBMCs. Subset given: CD45RA-negative fraction. The receptors derive from a man aged 18 to 30 in good health. Some clones in this sample may be carry-over from other donors' samples.

The chain couples TRBV7-9 to TRBJ1-2; 8 bases fit TRBD1. This CDR3 region has 15 residues. Germline assignment: CDR1 SEHNR and CDR2 FQNEAQ (reference sequence). V dropped 0 bases and J dropped 4; count of bases not matched to a gene: 4. The DNA for the CDR3 is TGTGCCAGCAGCTTAGCGCATGGGACAGGCTATGGCTACACCTTC. This gives the protein CASSLAHGTGYGYTF. Complete variable domain (other parts from reference TRBV7-9 and TRBJ1-2): DTGVSQNPRHKITKRGQNVTFRCDPISEHNRLYWYRQTLGQGPEFLTYFQNEAQLEKSRLLSDRFSAERPKGSFSTLEIQRTEQGDSAMYLCASSLAHGTGYGYTFGSGTRLTVV.

CDR3 sequence reads: CATPPLLNQPQHF. The CDR3 DNA sequence: TGTGCCACCCCCCCCCTCTTAAATCAGCCCCAGCATTTT. V gene TRBV21-1 combines with J gene TRBJ1-5. TRBV21-1 is deemed a pseudogene. This CDR3 contains 13 residues.

The rearrangement links TRBV5-4 to TRBJ2-3; possibly TRBD2 for D (5 bases). Germline V gene lookup returns CDR1 SGHNT and CDR2 YYREEE (reference sequence). V was pared by 4 bases and J by 2 bases, with 11 bases between. The CDR3 is 14 amino acids. The CDR3 here is CASSQDSLTDTQYF. The CDR3 DNA sequence: TGTGCCAGCAGCCAGGACTCCCTCACAGATACGCAGTATTTT.

J is TRBJ1-5 and V is TRBV2, with D unresolved. The CDR3 sequence is 13 residues long. Per germline, CDR1 SNHLY and CDR2 FYNNEI. Trimming took 1 base from V and 4 from J, leaving 5 bases between them. The chain's CDR3 is CASSEGVNQPQHF. CDR3 nucleotide sequence: TGTGCCAGCAGTGAAGGGGTGAATCAGCCCCAGCATTTT.

This sequence joins TRBV5-8 and TRBJ2-5, with D perhaps matching TRBD1 or TRBD2 (5 bases each). V was trimmed by 0 bases and J by 5 bases, leaving 14 bases between them. CDR1 SGHTS and CDR2 YDEGEE come from the germline V gene. This CDR3 has 15 amino acids. For the CDR3, the DNA is TGTGCCAGCAGCTTGGCCGGGGCAGGTCTGGAGACCCAGTACTTC. As protein: CASSLAGAGLETQYF.

The V and J genes are TRBV5-1 and TRBJ2-3; D may be TRBD2 (5 bases). The V end was cut by 7 bases, the J end by 3 bases, with 21 bases between. The CDR3 extends over 16 amino acids. Looked up from germline, CDR1 is SGHRS and CDR2 is YFSETQ. The CDR3 nucleotides are TGCGCCAGCTCGGGGTTGAGTGGTGCACTGACAGATACGCAGTATTTT. This sequence encodes CASSGLSGALTDTQYF.

The chain is built from TRBV6-6 and TRBJ2-1; 8 bases match TRBD2. J was trimmed by 9 bases and V by 5 bases; bases with no gene match: 6. CDR3 length: 13 residues. CDR1 is MNHNY, CDR2 SVGAGI, per germline (reference sequence). CDR3 DNA sequence: TGTGCCAGCAGTCTAGGACTAGCAGTTGAGCAGTTCTTC. It specifies CASSLGLAVEQFF.

This chain links TRBV7-9 with TRBJ2-5, with a possible D match to TRBD2 (5 bases). The CDR3 sequence is 12 residues long. The germline V gene encodes CDR1 SEHNR and CDR2 FQNEAQ (reference sequence). Trimming took 3 bases from V and 7 from J, leaving 9 bases between them. CDR3 sequence (DNA): TGTGCCAGCAGCTTTGGTCGGGGGACCCAGTACTTC. It codes for CASSFGRGTQYF. Combining the CDR3 with reference TRBV7-9 and TRBJ2-5 gives the whole variable domain DTGVSQNPRHKITKRGQNVTFRCDPISEHNRLYWYRQTLGQGPEFLTYFQNEAQLEKSRLLSDRFSAERPKGSFSTLEIQRTEQGDSAMYLCASSFGRGTQYFGPGTRLLVL.

The chain links TRBV5-1 to TRBJ2-5; 8 nucleotides match TRBD2. Germline V gives CDR1 SGHRS, CDR2 YFSETQ. V lost 2 bases and J lost 6; bases outside the gene matches: 6. The CDR3 is made up of 14 amino acids. The CDR3 sequence is CASSLAGADQTQYF. The CDR3 nucleotides read TGCGCCAGCAGCTTAGCGGGAGCGGATCAGACCCAGTACTTC.

This chain joins TRBV5-1 and TRBJ1-2; 7 bases are a match to TRBD1. Germline trimming cut 7 bases from V and 3 bases from J; bases unmatched to any gene: 3. The germline V gene encodes CDR1 SGHRS and CDR2 YFSETQ. The CDR3 is 12 residues long. DNA of the CDR3: TGCGCCAGCCGAGACAGGGACTATGGCTACACCTTC. As protein: CASRDRDYGYTF.

The chain couples TRBV11-2 to TRBJ2-3; D not resolved. The germline CDR1 and CDR2 sequences are SGHAT and FQNNGV. Trimming stripped 5 bases from V and 8 bases from J, with 14 bases between. The CDR3 covers 13 residues. The CDR3 here is CASSRVAQGTQYF. Written as DNA, the CDR3 is TGTGCCAGCAGCCGGGTCGCTCAAGGTACGCAGTATTTT.

The chain has TRBV15 and TRBJ2-7; 8 bases align to TRBD1. This CDR3 has 15 residues. Germline V gene data show CDR1 as LNHNV and CDR2 as YYDKDF (reference sequence). Trimming cost V 2 bases and J 3 bases; bases outside gene matches: 6. For the CDR3, the DNA is TGTGCCACCAGCAGAAGACCGGGACAGGACTACGAGCAGTACTTC. Its translation: CATSRRPGQDYEQYF.

This clone was recorded once. The rearrangement uses TRBV27 and TRBJ2-3, with D possibly matching TRBD1 (6 bases). This CDR3 comprises 18 residues. CDR1 is MNHEY and CDR2 is SMNVEV in the germline V gene (reference sequence). V shed 6 bases and J shed 3 bases, with 25 bases lying between them. CDR3 in amino acids: CASSRKPYRDTGTDTQYF. The CDR3 DNA reads TGTGCCAGCAGCCGAAAACCATACCGGGACACGGGGACAGATACGCAGTATTTT.

This clone showed up just a few times. In the same sample, other DNA sequences code for this CDR3. This sequence joins TRBV18 and TRBJ2-5; D might be TRBD1 (6 bases). The CDR3 length is 13 residues. Looked up from germline, CDR1 is KGHSH and CDR2 is LQKENI. The ends were cut back, 0 bases at V and 5 bases at J, with 7 bases in the middle. The CDR3 nucleotides read TGTGCCAGCTCACCACCGGGACACGAGACCCAGTACTTC. Its translation is CASSPPGHETQYF.

The CDR3 nucleotides read TGTGCCAGCAGCGTAAATACCGGGACAGTAGCCGGGGAGCTGTTTTTT. This gives the protein CASSVNTGTVAGELFF. The genes are TRBV7-6 and TRBJ2-2; 7 bases are shared with TRBD1. CDR3 length: 16 amino acids. Trimming took 5 bases from V and 6 from J; bases not matched to a gene: 12. Germline loops: CDR1 SGHVS, CDR2 FNYEAQ.